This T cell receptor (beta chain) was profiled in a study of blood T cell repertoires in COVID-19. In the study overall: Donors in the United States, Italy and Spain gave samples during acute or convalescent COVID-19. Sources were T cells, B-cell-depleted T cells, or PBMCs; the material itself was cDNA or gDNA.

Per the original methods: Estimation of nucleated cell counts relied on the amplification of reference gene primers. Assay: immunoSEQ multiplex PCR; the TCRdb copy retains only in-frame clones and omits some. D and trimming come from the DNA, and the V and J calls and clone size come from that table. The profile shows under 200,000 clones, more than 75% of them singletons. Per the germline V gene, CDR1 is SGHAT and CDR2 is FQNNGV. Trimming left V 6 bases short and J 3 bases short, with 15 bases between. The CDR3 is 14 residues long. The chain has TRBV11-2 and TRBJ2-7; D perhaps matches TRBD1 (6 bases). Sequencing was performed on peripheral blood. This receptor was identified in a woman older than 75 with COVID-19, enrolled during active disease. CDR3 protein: CASRNPGANYEQYF. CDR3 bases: TGTGCCAGCAGAAACCCAGGGGCTAACTACGAGCAGTACTTC.